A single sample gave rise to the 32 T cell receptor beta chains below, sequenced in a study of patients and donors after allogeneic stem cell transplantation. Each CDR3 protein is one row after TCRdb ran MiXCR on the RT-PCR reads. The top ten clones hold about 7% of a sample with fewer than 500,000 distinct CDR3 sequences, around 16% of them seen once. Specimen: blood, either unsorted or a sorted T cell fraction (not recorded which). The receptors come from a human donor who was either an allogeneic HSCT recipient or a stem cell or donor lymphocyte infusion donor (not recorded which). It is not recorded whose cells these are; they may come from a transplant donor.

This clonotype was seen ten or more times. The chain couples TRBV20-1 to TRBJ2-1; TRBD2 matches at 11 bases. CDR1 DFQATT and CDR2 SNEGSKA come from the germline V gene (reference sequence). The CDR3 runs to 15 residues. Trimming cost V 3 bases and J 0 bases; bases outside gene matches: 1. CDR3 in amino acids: CSARGLAVSYNEQFF. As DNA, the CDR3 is TGCAGTGCTAGGGGACTAGCGGTCTCCTACAATGAGCAGTTCTTC.

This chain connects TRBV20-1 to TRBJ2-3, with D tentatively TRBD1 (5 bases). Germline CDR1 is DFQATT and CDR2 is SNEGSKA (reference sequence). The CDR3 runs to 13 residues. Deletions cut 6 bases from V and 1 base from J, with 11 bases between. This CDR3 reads CSARTPGTDTQYF. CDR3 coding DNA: TGCAGTGCCCGGACACCGGGCACAGATACGCAGTATTTT.

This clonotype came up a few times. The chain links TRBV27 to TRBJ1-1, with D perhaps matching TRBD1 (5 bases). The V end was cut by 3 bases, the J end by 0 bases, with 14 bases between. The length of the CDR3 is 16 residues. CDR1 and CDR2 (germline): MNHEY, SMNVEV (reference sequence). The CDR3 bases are TGTGCCAGCAGTTTCAAGACGACAGCCATGAACACTGAAGCTTTCTTT. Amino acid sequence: CASSFKTTAMNTEAFF.

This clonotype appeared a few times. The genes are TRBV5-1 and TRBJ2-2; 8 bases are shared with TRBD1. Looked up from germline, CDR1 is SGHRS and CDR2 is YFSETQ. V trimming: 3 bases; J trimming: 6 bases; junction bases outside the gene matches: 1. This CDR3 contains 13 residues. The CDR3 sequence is CASSSDRAGELFF. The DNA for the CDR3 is TGCGCCAGCAGCTCGGACAGGGCCGGGGAGCTGTTTTTT. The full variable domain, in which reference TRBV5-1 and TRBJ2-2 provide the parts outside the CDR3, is KAGVTQTPRYLIKTRGQQVTLSCSPISGHRSVSWYQQTPGQGLQFLFEYFSETQRNKGNFPGRFSGRQFSNSRSEMNVSTLELGDSALYLCASSSDRAGELFFGEGSRLTVL.

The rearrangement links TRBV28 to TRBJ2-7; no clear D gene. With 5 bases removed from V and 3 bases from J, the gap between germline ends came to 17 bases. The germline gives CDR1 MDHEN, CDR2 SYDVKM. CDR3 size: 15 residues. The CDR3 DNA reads TGTGCCAGCAGTCGTCTACCTTTATACTTCTACGAGCAGTACTTC. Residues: CASSRLPLYFYEQYF.

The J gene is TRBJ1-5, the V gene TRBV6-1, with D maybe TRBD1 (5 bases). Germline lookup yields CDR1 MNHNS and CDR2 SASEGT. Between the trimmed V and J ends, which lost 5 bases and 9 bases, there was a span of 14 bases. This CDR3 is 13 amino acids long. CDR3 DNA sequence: TGTGCCAGCAGTAGACAGTCCGGGTCGCCCCAGCATTTT. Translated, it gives CASSRQSGSPQHF.

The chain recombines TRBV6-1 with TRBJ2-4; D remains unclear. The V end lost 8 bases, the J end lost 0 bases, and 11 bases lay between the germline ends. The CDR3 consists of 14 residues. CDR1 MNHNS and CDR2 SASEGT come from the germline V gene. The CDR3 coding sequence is TGTGCCAGCTCGTCCCACATAGCCAAAAACATTCAGTACTTC. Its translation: CASSSHIAKNIQYF.

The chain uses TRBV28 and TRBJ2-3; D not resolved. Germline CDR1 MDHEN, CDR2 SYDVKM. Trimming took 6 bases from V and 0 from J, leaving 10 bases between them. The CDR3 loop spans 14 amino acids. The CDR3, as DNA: TGTGCCAGCAGCCTTCTACATAGCACAGATACGCAGTATTTT. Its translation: CASSLLHSTDTQYF.

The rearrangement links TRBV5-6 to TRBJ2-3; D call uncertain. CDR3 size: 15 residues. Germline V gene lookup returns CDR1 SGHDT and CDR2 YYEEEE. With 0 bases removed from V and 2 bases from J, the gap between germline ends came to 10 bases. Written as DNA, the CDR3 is TGTGCCAGCAGCTTGGTCGTCAAGTCCACAGATACGCAGTATTTT. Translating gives CASSLVVKSTDTQYF.

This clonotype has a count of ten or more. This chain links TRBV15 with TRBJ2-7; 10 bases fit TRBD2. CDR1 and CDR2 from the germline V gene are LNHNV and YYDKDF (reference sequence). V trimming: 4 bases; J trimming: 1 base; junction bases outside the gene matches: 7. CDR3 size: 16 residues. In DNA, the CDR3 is TGTGCCACCAGCACCAGACGGACTAGCGGTTCCTACGAGCAGTACTTC. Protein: CATSTRRTSGSYEQYF.

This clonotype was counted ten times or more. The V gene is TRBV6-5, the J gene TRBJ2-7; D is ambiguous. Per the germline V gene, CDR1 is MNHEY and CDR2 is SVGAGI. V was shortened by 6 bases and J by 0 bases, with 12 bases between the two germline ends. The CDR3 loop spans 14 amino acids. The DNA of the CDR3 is TGTGCCAGCAGCTATTCCAGGCTCTCCTACGAGCAGTACTTC. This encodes CASSYSRLSYEQYF.

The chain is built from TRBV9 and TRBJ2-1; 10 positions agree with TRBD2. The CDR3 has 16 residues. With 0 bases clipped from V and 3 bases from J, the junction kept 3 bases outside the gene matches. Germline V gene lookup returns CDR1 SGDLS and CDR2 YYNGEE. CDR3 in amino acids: CASSVEGLANYNEQFF. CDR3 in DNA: TGTGCCAGCAGCGTAGAGGGACTAGCGAACTACAATGAGCAGTTCTTC.

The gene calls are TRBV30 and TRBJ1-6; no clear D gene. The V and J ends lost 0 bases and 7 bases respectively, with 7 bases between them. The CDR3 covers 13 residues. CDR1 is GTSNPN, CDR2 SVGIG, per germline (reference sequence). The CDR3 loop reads CAWSVHGNSPLHF. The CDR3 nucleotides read TGTGCCTGGAGTGTACATGGGAATTCACCCCTCCACTTT.

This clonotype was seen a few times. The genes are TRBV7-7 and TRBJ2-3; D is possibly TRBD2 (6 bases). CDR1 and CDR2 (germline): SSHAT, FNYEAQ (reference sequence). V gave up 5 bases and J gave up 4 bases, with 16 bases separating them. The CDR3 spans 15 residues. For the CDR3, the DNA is TGTGCCAGCAGCGCCTCGGGAGAAAGTGCAGATACGCAGTATTTT. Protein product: CASSASGESADTQYF.

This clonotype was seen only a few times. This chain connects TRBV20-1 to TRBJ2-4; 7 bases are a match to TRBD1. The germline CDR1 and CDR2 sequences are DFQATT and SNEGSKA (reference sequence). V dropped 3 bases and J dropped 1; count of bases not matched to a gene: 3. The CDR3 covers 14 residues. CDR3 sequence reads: CSARTGYAKNIQYF. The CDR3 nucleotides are TGCAGTGCTAGGACAGGGTATGCCAAAAACATTCAGTACTTC.

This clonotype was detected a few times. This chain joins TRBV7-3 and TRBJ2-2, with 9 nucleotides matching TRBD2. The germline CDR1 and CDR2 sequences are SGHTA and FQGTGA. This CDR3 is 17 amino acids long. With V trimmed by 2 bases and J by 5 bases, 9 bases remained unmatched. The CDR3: CASSLDLIAGVTGELFF. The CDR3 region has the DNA TGTGCCAGCAGCTTAGATCTCATAGCGGGAGTGACCGGGGAGCTGTTTTTT.

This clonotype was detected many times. CDR3 DNA sequence: TGTGCCACCAGTGATCGGGGGAGGTCGGTCTCCTACGAGCAGTACTTC. Translating it yields CATSDRGRSVSYEQYF. The chain employs TRBV24-1 and TRBJ2-7, with a weak D call TRBD2 (6 bases). Trimming cost V 3 bases and J 0 bases, with 14 bases left between them. Germline CDR1 and CDR2: KGHDR and SFDVKD. The CDR3 extends over 16 amino acids.

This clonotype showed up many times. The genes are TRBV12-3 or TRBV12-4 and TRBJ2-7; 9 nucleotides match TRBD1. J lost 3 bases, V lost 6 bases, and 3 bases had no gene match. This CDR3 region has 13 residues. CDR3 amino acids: CASSLGQGYEQYF. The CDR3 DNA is TGTGCCAGCAGCTTGGGACAGGGCTACGAGCAGTACTTC.

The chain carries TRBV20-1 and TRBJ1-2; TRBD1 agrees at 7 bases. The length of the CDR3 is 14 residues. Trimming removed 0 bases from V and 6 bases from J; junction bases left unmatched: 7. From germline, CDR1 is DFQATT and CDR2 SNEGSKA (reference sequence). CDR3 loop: CSARDRSGGHGYTF. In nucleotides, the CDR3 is TGCAGTGCTAGAGATCGATCAGGGGGGCATGGCTACACCTTC.

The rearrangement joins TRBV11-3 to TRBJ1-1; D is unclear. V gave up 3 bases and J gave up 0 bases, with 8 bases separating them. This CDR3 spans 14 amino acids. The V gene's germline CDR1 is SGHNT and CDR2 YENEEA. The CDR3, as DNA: TGTGCCAGCAGCTTTCGCATACTGAACACTGAAGCTTTCTTT. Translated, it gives CASSFRILNTEAFF.

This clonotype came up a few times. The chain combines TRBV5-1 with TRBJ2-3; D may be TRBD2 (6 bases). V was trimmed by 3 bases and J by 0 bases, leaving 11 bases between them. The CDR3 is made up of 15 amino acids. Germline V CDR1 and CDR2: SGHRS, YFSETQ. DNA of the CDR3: TGCGCCAGCAGCTCATTAGCGGCTAGCACAGATACGCAGTATTTT. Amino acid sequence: CASSSLAASTDTQYF.

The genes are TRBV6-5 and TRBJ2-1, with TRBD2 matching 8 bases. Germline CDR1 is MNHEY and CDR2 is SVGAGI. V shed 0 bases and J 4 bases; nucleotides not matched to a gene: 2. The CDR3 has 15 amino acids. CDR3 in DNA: TGTGCCAGCAGTTACTCTAGCGGGGAGTACAATGAGCAGTTCTTC. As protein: CASSYSSGEYNEQFF.

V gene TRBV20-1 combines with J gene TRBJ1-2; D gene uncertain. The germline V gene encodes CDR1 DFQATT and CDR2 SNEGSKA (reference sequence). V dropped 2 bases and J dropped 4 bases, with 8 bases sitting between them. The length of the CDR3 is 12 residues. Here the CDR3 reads CSARTESYGYTF. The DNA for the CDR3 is TGCAGTGCTAGAACAGAGTCCTATGGCTACACCTTC.

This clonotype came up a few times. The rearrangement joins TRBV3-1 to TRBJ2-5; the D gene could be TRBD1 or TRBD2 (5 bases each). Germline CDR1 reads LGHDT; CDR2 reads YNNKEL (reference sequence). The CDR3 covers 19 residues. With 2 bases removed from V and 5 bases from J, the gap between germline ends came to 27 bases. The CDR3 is CASSQPWDVGVNGVETQYF. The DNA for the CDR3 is TGTGCCAGCAGCCAACCCTGGGACGTGGGAGTAAACGGGGTGGAGACCCAGTACTTC.

In nucleotides, the CDR3 is TGTGCCATCAGTGAACAGGGAGAGGAAAAACTGTTTTTT. This codes for CAISEQGEEKLFF. The chain uses TRBV10-3 and TRBJ1-4; tentative D call: TRBD1 (6 bases). The CDR3 contains 13 residues. Trimming cost V 3 bases and J 8 bases, with 10 bases left between them. CDR1 and CDR2 (germline): ENHRY, SYGVKD.

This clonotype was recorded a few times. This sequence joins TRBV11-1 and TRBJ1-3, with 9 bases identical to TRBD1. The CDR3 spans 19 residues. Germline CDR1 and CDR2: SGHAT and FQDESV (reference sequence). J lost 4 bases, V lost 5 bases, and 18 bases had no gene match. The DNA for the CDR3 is TGTGCCAGCAGCCCTAGGGTAACAGGGGGCGTACTGAGCGGAAACACCATATATTTT. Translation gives CASSPRVTGGVLSGNTIYF.

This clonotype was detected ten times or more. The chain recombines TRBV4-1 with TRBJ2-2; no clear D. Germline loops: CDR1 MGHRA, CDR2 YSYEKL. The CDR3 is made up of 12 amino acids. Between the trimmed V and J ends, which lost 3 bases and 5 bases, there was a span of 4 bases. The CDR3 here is CASSHRTGELFF. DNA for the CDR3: TGCGCCAGCAGCCATAGGACCGGGGAGCTGTTTTTT.

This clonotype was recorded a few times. CDR3 nucleotides: TGTGCCAGCAGCCCTAAACGGCGCGGGGGGCGCACAGATACGCAGTATTTT. This translates into CASSPKRRGGRTDTQYF. The V and J genes are TRBV7-3 and TRBJ2-3; TRBD2 matches 8 bases. The CDR3 runs 17 residues. The V segment lost 5 bases and the J segment 1 base; nucleotides outside the gene matches: 11. Per germline, CDR1 SGHTA and CDR2 FQGTGA. Full variable domain (remainder filled in from reference TRBV7-3 and TRBJ2-3): GAGVSQTPSNKVTEKGKYVELRCDPISGHTALYWYRQSLGQGPEFLIYFQGTGAADDSGLPNDRFFAVRPEGSVSTLKIQRTERGDSAVYLCASSPKRRGGRTDTQYFGPGTRLTVL.

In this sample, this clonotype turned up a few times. CDR3 in amino acids: CAWNSYGLNTEAFF. CDR3 in DNA: TGTGCCTGGAACTCTTACGGACTGAACACTGAAGCTTTCTTT. This chain uses TRBV30 with TRBJ1-1, with D unclear. The CDR3 contains 14 residues. Germline V gene lookup returns CDR1 GTSNPN and CDR2 SVGIG (reference sequence). V shed 4 bases and J shed 0 bases, with 12 bases lying between them. Supplemented by reference TRBV30 and TRBJ1-1, the full variable domain reads SQTIHQWPATLVQPVGSPLSLECTVEGTSNPNLYWYRQAAGRGLQLLFYSVGIGQISSEVPQNLSASRPQDRQFILSSKKLLLSDSGFYLCAWNSYGLNTEAFFGQGTRLTVV.

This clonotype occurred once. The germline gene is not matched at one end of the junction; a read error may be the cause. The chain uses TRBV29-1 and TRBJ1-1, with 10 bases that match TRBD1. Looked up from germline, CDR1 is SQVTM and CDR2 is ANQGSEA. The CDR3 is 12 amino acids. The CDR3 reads CCVGTGVTEAFF. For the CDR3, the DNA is TGCTGCGTTGGGACAGGGGTAACTGAAGCTTTCTTT.

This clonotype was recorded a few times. DNA of the CDR3: TGTGCTAGTGGTTTGAACAGGAACACTGAAGCTTTCTTT. Protein product: CASGLNRNTEAFF. The chain carries TRBV12-5 and TRBJ1-1, with unresolved D. The CDR3 is 13 amino acids. Germline-derived CDR1 and CDR2 are LGHNT and FRNRAP. Trimming shortened V by 2 bases and J by 1 base, and 5 bases separated the two germline ends.

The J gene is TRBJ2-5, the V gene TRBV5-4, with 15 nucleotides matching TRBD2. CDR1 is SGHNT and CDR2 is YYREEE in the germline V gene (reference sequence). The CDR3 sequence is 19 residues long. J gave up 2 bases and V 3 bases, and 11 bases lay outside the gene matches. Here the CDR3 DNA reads TGTGCCAGCAGCTGGGCCTATGGGACTAGCGGGGGGCATCAAGAGACCCAGTACTTC. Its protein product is CASSWAYGTSGGHQETQYF. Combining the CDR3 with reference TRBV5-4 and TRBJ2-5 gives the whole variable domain ETGVTQSPTHLIKTRGQQVTLRCSSQSGHNTVSWYQQALGQGPQFIFQYYREEENGRGNFPPRFSGLQFPNYSSELNVNALELDDSALYLCASSWAYGTSGGHQETQYFGPGTRLLVL.